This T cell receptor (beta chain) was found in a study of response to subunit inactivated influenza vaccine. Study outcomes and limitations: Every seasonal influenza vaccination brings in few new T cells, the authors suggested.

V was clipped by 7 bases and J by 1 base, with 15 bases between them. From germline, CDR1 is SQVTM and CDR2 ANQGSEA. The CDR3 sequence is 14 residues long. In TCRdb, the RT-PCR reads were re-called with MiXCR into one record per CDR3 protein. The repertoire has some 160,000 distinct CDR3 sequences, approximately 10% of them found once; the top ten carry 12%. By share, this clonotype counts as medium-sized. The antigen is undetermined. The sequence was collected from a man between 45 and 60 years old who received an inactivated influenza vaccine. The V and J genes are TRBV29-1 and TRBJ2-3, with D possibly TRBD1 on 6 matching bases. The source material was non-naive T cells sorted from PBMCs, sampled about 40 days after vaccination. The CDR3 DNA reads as TGCAGCGCCAACAGGGATCGAGGCACAGATACGCAGTATTTT. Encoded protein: CSANRDRGTDTQYF.